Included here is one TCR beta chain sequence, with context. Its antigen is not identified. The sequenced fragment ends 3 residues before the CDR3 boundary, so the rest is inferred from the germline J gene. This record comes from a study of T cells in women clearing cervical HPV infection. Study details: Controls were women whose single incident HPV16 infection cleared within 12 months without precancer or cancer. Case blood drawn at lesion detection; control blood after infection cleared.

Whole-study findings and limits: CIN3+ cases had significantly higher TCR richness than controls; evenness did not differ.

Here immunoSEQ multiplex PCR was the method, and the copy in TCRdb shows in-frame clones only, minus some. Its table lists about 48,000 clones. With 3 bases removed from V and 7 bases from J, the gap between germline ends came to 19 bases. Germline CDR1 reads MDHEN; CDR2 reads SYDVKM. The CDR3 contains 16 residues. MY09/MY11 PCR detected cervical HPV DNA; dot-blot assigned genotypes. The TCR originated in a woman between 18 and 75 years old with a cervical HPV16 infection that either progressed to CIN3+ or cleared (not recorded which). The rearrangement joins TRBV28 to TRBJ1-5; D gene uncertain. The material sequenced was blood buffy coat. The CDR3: CASSFGGQVAGQPQHF. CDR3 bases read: TGTGCCAGCAGTTTTGGCGGGCAGGTCGCGGGGCAGCCC.